The rows below give T cell receptor beta chains drawn from one sample of a study of blood T cell repertoires in COVID-19. Libraries were prepared by immunoSEQ multiplex PCR; TCRdb keeps only in-frame clonotypes and omits some of them. The sample carries roughly 190,000 clones, 82% recorded once. Sequenced input: PBMCs or T cells enriched from blood (not recorded which). These receptors were taken from a woman aged 60-75 years with acute COVID-19. The CDR3 runs from the conserved cysteine through the conserved F or W. A D gene is named only where the DNA matches it firmly. Clone size appears in some rows only: once, few, many, or a class for an expanded clone.

v_gene	abundance	j_gene	d_gene	CDR3nt	CDR3aa
TRBV7-2	NA	TRBJ1-2	NA	TGTGCCAGCAGTTTCAGAACGGGGGTGGGCTACACCTTC	CASSFRTGVGYTF
TRBV6-2/TRBV6-3	NA	TRBJ2-1	TRBD2	TGTGCCAGCAGTGGTGGCCTACTAGCGAGGGTTTACAATGAGCAGTTCTTC	CASSGGLLARVYNEQFF
TRBV4-1	NA	TRBJ2-3	TRBD2	TGCGCCAGCACCCGATTGGCGGGGGGCACAGATACGCAGTATTTT	CASTRLAGGTDTQYF
TRBV28	NA	TRBJ1-4	TRBD1	TGTGCCAGCAGTATCTGGGACAGGGGGCAGGGAGGTAATGAAAAACTGTTTTTT	CASSIWDRGQGGNEKLFF
TRBV4-1	NA	TRBJ2-1	TRBD2	TGCGCCAGCAGCCAACCAACGATCGGTTCTAGCGGGGCCTACAATGAGCAGTTCTTC	CASSQPTIGSSGAYNEQFF
TRBV3-1/TRBV3-2	NA	TRBJ2-1	NA	TGTGCCAGCAGCCCCCCCGCGACTGTTAATGAGCAGTTCTTC	CASSPPATVNEQFF
TRBV18	NA	TRBJ2-5	TRBD2	TGTGCCAGCTCACCTCCACTAGCGGGGACGGAGACCCAGTACTTC	CASSPPLAGTETQYF
TRBV27	NA	TRBJ1-5	NA	TGTGCCAGCAGTTTACTGGGCCCCTTGGAAGCCCAGCATTTT	CASSLLGPLEAQHF
TRBV9	NA	TRBJ2-1	TRBD2	TGTGCCAGCAGCGTGCTAGCGGGATTAAATGAGCAGTTCTTC	CASSVLAGLNEQFF
TRBV7-9	NA	TRBJ2-7	TRBD2	TGTGCCAGCACTCGGGGGGGGTACGAGCAGTACTTC	CASTRGGYEQYF
TRBV29-1	NA	TRBJ1-1	NA	TGCATCGGTCGGGGCACTGAAGCTTTCTTT	CIGRGTEAFF
TRBV30	NA	TRBJ1-1	NA	TGTGCCTGGAGTGTATTTCGGGAGAGCGGGACTGAAGCTTTCTTT	CAWSVFRESGTEAFF
TRBV7-2	once	TRBJ2-4	NA	TGTGCCAGCAGCACCACGGTAGCCAAAAACATTCAGTACTTC	CASSTTVAKNIQYF
TRBV19	NA	TRBJ1-2	TRBD1	TGTGCCAGTAGTATAGAAAGGGTCTATGGGACAGGCGAATTCACCTTC	CASSIERVYGTGEFTF
TRBV27	once	TRBJ1-2	TRBD1	TGTGCCAGCAGTTTCGCGGGACAGGGCTATGGCTACACCTTC	CASSFAGQGYGYTF
TRBV10-3	NA	TRBJ2-1	NA	TGTGCCATCAGTGGACAGGGAGGAGATTACAATGAGCAGTTCTTC	CAISGQGGDYNEQFF
TRBV6-2/TRBV6-3	NA	TRBJ1-6	NA	TGTGCCAGCAGTTACTTAAATTCACCCCTCCACTTT	CASSYLNSPLHF
TRBV5-4	NA	TRBJ2-1	NA	TGTGCCAGCAGCTTGGGGGGAGTTTCCTACAATGAGCAGTTCTTC	CASSLGGVSYNEQFF
TRBV11-3	NA	TRBJ2-1	TRBD1	TGTGCCAGCAGCTTCCAACAGGGGTCTAATGAGCAGTTCTTC	CASSFQQGSNEQFF
TRBV19	NA	TRBJ2-1	NA	TGTGCCAGTAGCTCGTCAGGGCCCAGGGGGCAGTTCTTC	CASSSSGPRGQFF
TRBV5-1	NA	TRBJ2-2	NA	TGCGCCAGCAGCTTGGGCGCCGGGGAGCTGTTTTTT	CASSLGAGELFF